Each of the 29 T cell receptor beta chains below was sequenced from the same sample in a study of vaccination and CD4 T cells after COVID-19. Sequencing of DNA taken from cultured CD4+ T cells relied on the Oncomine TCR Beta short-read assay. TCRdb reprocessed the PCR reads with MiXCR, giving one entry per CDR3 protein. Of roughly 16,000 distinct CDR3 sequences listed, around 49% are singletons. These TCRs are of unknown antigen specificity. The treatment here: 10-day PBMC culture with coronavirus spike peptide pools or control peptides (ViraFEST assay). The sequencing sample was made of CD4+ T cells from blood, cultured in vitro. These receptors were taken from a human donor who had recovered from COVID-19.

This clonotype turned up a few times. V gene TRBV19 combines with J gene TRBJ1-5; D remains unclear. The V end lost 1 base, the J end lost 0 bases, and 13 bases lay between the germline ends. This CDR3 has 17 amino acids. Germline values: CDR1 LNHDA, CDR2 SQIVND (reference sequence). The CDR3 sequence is CASSIGPRVLSNQPQHF. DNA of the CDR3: TGTGCCAGTAGTATAGGACCCCGGGTCCTTAGCAATCAGCCCCAGCATTTT.

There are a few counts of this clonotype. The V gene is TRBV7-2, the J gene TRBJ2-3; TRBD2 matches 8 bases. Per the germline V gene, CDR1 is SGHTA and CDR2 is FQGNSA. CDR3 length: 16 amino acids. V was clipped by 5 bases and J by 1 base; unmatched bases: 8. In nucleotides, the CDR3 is TGTGCCAGCAGCCCCGAGGGACTAGTGGGCACAGATACGCAGTATTTT. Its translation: CASSPEGLVGTDTQYF.

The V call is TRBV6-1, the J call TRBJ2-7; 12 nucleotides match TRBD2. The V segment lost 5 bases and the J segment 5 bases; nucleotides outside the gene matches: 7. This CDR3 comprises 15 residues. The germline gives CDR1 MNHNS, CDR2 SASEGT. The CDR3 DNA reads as TGTGCCAGCAGTCCGACTAGCGGGAGCCAGAACGAGCAGTACTTC. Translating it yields CASSPTSGSQNEQYF.

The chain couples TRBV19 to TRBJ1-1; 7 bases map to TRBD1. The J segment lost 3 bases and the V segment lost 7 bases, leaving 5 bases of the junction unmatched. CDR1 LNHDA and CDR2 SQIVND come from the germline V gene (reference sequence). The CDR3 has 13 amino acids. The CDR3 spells CASTLTGDTEAFF. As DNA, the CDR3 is TGTGCCAGTACATTAACAGGGGACACTGAAGCTTTCTTT.

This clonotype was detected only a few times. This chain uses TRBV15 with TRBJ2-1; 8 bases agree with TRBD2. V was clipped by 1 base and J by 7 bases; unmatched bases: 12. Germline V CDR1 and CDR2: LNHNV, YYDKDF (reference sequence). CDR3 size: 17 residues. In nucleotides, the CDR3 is TGTGCCACCAGCAGAGTACCAGGAGCGGGAGATCGGAATGAGCAGTTCTTC. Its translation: CATSRVPGAGDRNEQFF.

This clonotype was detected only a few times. CDR3 DNA sequence: TGTGCCAGCAGAGCGACAGGGGGACCTACCTACGAGCAGTACTTC. As protein: CASRATGGPTYEQYF. This rearrangement joins TRBV6-2 or TRBV6-3 to TRBJ2-7; 9 nucleotides line up with TRBD1. Per the germline V gene, CDR1 is MNHEY and CDR2 is SVGEGT. This CDR3 spans 15 amino acids. With 6 bases clipped from V and 2 bases from J, the junction kept 8 bases outside the gene matches.

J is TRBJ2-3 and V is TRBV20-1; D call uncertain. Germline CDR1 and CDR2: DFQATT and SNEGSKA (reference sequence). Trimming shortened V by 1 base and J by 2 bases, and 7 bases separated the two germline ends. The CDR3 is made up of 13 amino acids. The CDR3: CSARVGNTDTQYF. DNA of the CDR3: TGCAGTGCTAGAGTCGGCAACACAGATACGCAGTATTTT.

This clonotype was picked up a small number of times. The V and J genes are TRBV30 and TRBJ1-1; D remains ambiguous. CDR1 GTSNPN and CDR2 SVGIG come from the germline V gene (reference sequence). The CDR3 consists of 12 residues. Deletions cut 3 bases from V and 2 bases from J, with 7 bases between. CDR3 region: CAWRGANTEAFF. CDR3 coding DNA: TGTGCCTGGAGGGGAGCAAACACTGAAGCTTTCTTT.

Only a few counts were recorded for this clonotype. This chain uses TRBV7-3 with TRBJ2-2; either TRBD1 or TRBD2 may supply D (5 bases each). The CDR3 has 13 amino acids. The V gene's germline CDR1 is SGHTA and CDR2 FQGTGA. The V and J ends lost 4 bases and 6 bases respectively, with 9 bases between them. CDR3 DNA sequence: TGTGCCAGCAGCTGGGGGATACCCGGGGAGCTGTTTTTT. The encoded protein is CASSWGIPGELFF.

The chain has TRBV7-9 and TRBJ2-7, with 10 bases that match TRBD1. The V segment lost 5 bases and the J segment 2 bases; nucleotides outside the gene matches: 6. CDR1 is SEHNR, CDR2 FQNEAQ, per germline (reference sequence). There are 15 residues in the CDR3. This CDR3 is CASSQAGTGAYEQYF. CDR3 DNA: TGTGCCAGCAGCCAAGCCGGGACAGGGGCCTACGAGCAGTACTTC.

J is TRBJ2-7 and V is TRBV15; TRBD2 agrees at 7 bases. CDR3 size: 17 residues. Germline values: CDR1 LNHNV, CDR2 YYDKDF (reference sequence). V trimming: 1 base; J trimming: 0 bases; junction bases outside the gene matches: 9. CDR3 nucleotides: TGTGCCACCAGCAGAGGGCCCCTCTCTAGCGGCTCCTACGAGCAGTACTTC. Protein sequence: CATSRGPLSSGSYEQYF.

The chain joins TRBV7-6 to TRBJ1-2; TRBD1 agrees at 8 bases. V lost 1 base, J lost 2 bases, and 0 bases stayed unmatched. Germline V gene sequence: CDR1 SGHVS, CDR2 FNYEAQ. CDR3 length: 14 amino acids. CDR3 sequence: CASSLGTGNYGYTF. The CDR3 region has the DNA TGTGCCAGCAGCTTAGGGACAGGGAACTATGGCTACACCTTC.

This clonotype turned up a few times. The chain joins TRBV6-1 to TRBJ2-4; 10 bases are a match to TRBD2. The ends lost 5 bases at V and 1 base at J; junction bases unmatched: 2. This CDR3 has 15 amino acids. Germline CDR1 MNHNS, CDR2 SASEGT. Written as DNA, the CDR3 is TGTGCCAGCAGTACTAGCGGGAATGCCAAAAACATTCAGTACTTC. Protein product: CASSTSGNAKNIQYF.

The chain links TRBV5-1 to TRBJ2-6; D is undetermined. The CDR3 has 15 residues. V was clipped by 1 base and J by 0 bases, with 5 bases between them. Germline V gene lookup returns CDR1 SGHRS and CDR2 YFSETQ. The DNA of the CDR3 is TGCGCCAGCAGCTTGATCCGCTCTGGGGCCAACGTCCTGACTTTC. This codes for CASSLIRSGANVLTF.

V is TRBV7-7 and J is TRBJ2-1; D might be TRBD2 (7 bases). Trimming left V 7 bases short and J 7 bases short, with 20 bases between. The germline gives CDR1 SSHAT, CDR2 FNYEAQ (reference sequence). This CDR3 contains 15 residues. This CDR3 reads CASTKVGGAGNEQFF. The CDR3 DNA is TGTGCCAGCACCAAAGTGGGGGGGGCGGGAAATGAGCAGTTCTTC.

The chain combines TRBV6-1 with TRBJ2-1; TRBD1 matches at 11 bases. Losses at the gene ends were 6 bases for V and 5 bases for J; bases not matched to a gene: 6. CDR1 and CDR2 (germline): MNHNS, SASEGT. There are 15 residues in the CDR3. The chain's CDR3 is CASRGDRGGDNEQFF. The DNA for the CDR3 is TGTGCCAGCAGGGGGGACAGGGGGGGGGACAATGAGCAGTTCTTC.

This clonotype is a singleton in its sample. CDR3 sequence reads: CASSPAATGYGYTF. CDR3 coding DNA: TGTGCCAGCAGTCCAGCGGCAACGGGCTATGGCTACACCTTC. This chain joins TRBV28 and TRBJ1-2; D remains unclear. This CDR3 comprises 14 residues. The V gene lost 5 bases and the J gene lost 4 bases, with 14 bases spanning the gap. CDR1 and CDR2 (germline): MDHEN, SYDVKM.

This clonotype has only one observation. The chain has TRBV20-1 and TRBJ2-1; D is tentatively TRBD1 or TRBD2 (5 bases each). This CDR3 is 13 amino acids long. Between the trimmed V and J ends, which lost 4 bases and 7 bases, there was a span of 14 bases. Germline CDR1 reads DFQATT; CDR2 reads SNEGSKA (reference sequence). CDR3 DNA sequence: TGCAGTGCTAAGTGGACATCGGGGAATGAGCAGTTCTTC. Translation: CSAKWTSGNEQFF.

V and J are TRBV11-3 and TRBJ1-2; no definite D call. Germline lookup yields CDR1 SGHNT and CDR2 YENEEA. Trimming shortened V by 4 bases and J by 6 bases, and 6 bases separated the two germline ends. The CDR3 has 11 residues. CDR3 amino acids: CASSSGDGYTF. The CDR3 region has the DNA TGTGCCAGCAGCTCCGGGGATGGCTACACCTTC.

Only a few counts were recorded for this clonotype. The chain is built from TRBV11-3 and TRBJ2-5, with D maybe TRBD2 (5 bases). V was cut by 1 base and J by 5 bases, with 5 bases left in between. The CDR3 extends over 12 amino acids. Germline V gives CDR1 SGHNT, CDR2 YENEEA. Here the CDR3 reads CASSLAGETQYF. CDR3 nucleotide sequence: TGTGCCAGCAGCTTAGCGGGGGAGACCCAGTACTTC.

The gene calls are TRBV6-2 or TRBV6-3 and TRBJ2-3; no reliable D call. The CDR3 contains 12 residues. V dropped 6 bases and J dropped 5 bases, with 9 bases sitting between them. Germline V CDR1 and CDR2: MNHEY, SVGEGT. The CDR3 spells CASRPPQDTQYF. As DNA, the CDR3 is TGTGCCAGCAGACCCCCACAAGATACGCAGTATTTT.

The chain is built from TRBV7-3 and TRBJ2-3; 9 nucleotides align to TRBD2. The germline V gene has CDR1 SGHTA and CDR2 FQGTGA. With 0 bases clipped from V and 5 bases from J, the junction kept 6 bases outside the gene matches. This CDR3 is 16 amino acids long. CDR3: CASSLTPSGGRDTQYF. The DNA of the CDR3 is TGTGCCAGCAGCTTAACCCCCAGCGGGGGGAGAGATACGCAGTATTTT.

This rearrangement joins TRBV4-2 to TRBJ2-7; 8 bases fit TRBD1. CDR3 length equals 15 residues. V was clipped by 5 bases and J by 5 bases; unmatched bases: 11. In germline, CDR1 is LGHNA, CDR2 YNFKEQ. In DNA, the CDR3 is TGTGCCAGCAGCGACCAGGGGGCGGTAGCCAACGAGCAGTACTTC. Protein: CASSDQGAVANEQYF.

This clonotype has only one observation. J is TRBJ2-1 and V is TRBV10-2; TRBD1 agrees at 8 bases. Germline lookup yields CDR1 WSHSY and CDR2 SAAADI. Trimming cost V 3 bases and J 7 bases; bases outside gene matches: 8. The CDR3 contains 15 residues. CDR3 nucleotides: TGCGCCAGCAGTGATCCAGGGGGCATATTAAATGAGCAGTTCTTC. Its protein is CASSDPGGILNEQFF.

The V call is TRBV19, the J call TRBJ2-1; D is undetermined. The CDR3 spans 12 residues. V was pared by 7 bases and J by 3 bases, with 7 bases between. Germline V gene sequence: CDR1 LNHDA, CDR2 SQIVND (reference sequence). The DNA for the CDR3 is TGTGCCAGTATATCCTTCTACAATGAGCAGTTCTTC. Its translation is CASISFYNEQFF.

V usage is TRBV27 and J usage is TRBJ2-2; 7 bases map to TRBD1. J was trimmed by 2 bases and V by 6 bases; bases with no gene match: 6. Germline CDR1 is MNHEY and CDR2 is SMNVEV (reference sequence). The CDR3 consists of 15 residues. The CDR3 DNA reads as TGTGCCAGCAGGTGGGACAGTTTAAACACCGGGGAGCTGTTTTTT. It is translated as CASRWDSLNTGELFF.

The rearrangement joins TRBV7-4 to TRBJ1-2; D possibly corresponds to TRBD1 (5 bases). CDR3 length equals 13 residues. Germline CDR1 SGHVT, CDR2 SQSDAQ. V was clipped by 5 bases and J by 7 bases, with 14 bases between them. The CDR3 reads CASSVDGGAGYTF. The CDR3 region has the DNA TGTGCCAGCAGCGTAGATGGGGGAGCTGGCTACACCTTC.

The CDR3 DNA follows: TGTGCCAGCAGCCGTAAGACTAGCGGGAGATCCTACGAGCAGTACTTC. Translation gives CASSRKTSGRSYEQYF. The V and J genes are TRBV6-2 or TRBV6-3 and TRBJ2-7, with 12 nucleotides matching TRBD2. This CDR3 contains 16 residues. The germline gives CDR1 MNHEY, CDR2 SVGEGT. The V segment lost 6 bases and the J segment 1 base; nucleotides outside the gene matches: 7.

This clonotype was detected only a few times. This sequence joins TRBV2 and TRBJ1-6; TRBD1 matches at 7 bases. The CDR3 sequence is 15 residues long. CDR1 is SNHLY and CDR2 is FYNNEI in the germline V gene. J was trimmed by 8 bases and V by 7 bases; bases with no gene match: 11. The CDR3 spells CASKVKGQDHSPLHF. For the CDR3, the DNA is TGTGCCAGCAAGGTTAAAGGACAGGATCATTCACCCCTCCACTTT.